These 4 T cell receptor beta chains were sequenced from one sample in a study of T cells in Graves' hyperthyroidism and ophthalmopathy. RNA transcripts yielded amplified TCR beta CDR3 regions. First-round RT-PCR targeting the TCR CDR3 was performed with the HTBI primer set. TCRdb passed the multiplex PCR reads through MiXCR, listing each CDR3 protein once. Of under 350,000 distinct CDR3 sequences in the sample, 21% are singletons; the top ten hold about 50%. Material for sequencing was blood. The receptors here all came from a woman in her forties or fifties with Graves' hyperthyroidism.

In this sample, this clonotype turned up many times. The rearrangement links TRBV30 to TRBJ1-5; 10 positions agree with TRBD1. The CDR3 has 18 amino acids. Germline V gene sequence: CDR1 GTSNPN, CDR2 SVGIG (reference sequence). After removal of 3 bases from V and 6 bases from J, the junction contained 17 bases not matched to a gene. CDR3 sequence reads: CAWSPRDRGLQFSQPQHF. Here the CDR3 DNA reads TGTGCCTGGAGCCCCCGGGACAGGGGTTTGCAATTTAGTCAGCCCCAGCATTTT.

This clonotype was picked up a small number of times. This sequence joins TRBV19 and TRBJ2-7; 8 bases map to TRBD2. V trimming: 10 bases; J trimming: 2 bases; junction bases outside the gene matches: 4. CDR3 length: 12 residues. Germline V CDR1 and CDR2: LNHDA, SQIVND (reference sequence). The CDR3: CATRGGTYEQYF. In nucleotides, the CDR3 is TGTGCCACCCGGGGGGGGACCTACGAGCAGTACTTC.

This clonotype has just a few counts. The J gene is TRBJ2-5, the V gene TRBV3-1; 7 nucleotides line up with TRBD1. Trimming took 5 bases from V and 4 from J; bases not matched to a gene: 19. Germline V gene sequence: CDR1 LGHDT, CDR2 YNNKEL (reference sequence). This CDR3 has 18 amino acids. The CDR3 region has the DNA TGTGCCAGCAGCTGGTCGATAAACAGGGGAAAACCAAGAGAGACCCAGTACTTC. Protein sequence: CASSWSINRGKPRETQYF.

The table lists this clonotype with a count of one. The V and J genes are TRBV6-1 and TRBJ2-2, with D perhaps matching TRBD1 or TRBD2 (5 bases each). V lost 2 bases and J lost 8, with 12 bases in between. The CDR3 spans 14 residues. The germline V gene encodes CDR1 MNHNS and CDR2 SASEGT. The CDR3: CASSERGRDGELFF. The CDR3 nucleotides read TGTGCCAGCAGTGAAAGGGGACGGGATGGGGAGCTGTTTTTT.